A single T cell receptor beta chain is shown here with its context. This record comes from a study of blood T cell repertoires in COVID-19. The overall study: Samples of COVID-19 (acute and convalescent) were obtained from the United States, Italy and Spain. T cells, B-cell-depleted T cells, or PBMCs provided the cDNA or gDNA that served as material.

Under the authors' procedure: The authors estimated nucleated cell counts from reference gene primer amplification. TCRdb's table, derived via immunoSEQ multiplex PCR, lists solely in-frame clones and lacks some. V, J and clone size are taken as reported in that table, and D and trimming were inferred from the DNA itself. This table has nearly 90,000 clones, over 70% appearing once. Trimming cost V 3 bases and J 3 bases, with 23 bases left between them. CDR3 length: 17 residues. The V gene's germline CDR1 is SQVTM and CDR2 ANQGSEA. The receptor was derived from a man aged 80 or over with acute or convalescent COVID-19. The rearrangement uses TRBV29-1 and TRBJ1-1; maybe TRBD1 (6 bases). Source material: peripheral blood. The CDR3 is CSVEVRGGSIWDTEAFF. As DNA, the CDR3 is TGCAGCGTTGAGGTCCGGGGGGGCTCCATATGGGACACTGAAGCTTTCTTT.